This T cell receptor beta chain was recorded in a study of blood T cells in healthy people across ages. Overall study results and limits: Long-lived and aged donors differed, with more naive CD4+ cells and higher diversity in the long-lived. Changes in expanded clonotypes were possibly confounded, as the CMV status of donors was unknown.

Trimming pared 4 bases from V and 7 bases from J, leaving 16 bases between. The CDR3 is 14 residues long. Germline-derived CDR1 and CDR2 are MNHEY and SMNVEV (reference sequence). Together with a sample-barcoded 5' primer, a J-beta primer mix was included in a second PCR lasting roughly 7 to 11 cycles. Each cDNA molecule, via a template-switch adaptor with 12 random nucleotides, was tagged. TCRdb analysed the 5' RACE reads with MiXCR anew, one entry per CDR3 protein. In the table there are about 720,000 distinct CDR3 sequences, approximately 21% of which are singletons. Details on this clonotype: Its matching antigen is unknown.

The sequenced sample consisted of blood. The sequence was collected from a man aged 65 to 79 in good health. This chain uses TRBV27 with TRBJ2-5, with a possible D match to TRBD2 (5 bases). Written as DNA, the CDR3 is TGTGCCAGCAGTTCCCGGGGAAGACCTGCGACCCAGTACTTC. This gives the protein CASSSRGRPATQYF.